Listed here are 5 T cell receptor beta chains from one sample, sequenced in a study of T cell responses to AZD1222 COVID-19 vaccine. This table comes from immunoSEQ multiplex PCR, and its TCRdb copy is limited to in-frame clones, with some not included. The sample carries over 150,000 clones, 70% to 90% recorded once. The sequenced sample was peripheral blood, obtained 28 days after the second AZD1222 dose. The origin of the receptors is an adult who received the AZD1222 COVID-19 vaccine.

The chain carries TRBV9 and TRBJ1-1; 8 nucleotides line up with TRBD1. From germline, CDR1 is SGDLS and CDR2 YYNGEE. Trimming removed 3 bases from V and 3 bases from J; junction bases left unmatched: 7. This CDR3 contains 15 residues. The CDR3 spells CASSASGGEDTEAFF. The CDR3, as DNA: TGTGCCAGCAGCGCCTCAGGGGGCGAAGACACTGAAGCTTTCTTT. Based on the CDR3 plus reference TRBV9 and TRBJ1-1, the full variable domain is DSGVTQTPKHLITATGQRVTLRCSPRSGDLSVYWYQQSLDQGLQFLIQYYNGEERAKGNILERFSAQQFPDLHSELNLSSLELGDSALYFCASSASGGEDTEAFFGQGTRLTVV.

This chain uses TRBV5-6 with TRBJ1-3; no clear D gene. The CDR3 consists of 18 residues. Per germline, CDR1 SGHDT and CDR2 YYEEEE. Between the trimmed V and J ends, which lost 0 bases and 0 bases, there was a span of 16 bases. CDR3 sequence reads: CASSLGFGGSSSGNTIYF. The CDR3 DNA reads TGTGCCAGCAGCTTGGGTTTCGGCGGCTCGAGCTCTGGAAACACCATATATTTT.

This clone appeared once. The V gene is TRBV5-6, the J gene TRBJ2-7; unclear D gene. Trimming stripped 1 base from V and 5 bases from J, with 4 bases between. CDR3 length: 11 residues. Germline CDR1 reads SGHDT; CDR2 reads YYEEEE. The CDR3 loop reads CASSLSHEQYF. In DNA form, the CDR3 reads TGTGCCAGCAGCTTGTCCCACGAGCAGTACTTC.

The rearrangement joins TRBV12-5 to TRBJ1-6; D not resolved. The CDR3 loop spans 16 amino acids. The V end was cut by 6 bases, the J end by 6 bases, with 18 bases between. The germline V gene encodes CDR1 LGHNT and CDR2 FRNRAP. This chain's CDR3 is CASGNPMHGFNSPLHF. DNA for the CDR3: TGTGCTAGTGGGAACCCCATGCATGGATTTAATTCACCCCTCCACTTT.

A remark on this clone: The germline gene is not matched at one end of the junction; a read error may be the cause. The CDR3 region is CASSLFGRWEF. The CDR3 DNA reads as TGTGCCAGCAGCTTGTTTGGACGGTGGGAGTTC. The chain couples TRBV5-6 to TRBJ1-2; D is ambiguous. The CDR3 consists of 11 residues. Germline assignment: CDR1 SGHDT and CDR2 YYEEEE.